This T cell receptor (beta chain) was recorded in a study of shared clonotypes between healthy human individuals. Every subset's genomic DNA went evenly onto several immunoSEQ plates. Unsorted PBMCs provided DNA that was sequenced on ten immunoSEQ deep assay plates. Original analysis: ImmunoSEQ supplied junction-only sequences lacking quality scores, so filtering was different. This table comes from immunoSEQ multiplex PCR, and its TCRdb copy is limited to in-frame clones, with some not included. V, J and clone size derive from that table, while D and trimming were established from the DNA sequence. The sample records about 490,000 clones, about three quarters being singletons. CDR1 is SGHTA and CDR2 is FQGNSA in the germline V gene. The ends were cut back, 3 bases at V and 0 bases at J, with 17 bases in the middle. This CDR3 is built from 17 residues.

Specimen: PBMCs. The sequence derives from a woman between 40 and 55 years old in good health. Some clones in this sample may be carry-over from other donors' samples. The J gene is TRBJ1-1, the V gene TRBV7-2, with D unresolved. In DNA, the CDR3 is TGTGCCAGCAGCTTCGGCGGCGTAGGACGAGTGAACACTGAAGCTTTCTTT. It is translated as CASSFGGVGRVNTEAFF.